The 14 T cell receptor beta chains below were found in one sample sequenced in a study of cytomegalovirus exposure and HLA in healthy donors. This PCR relied on a set of 60 Vbeta primers and 13 Jbeta primers. Measured with immunoSEQ multiplex PCR; TCRdb has only the in-frame clones, and not every one. The table includes 40,000 or so clones, roughly 77% detected once. What was sequenced was PBMCs. The receptor set was obtained from a man younger than 45 in good health and CMV-seronegative.

The chain carries TRBV19 and TRBJ2-2; TRBD2 aligns across 10 bases. The germline V gene encodes CDR1 LNHDA and CDR2 SQIVND (reference sequence). There are 19 residues in the CDR3. The V and J ends lost 0 bases and 1 base, in that order; junction bases with no gene match: 8. The CDR3 loop reads CASSIDPSGSTGNTGELFF. The CDR3 nucleotides are TGTGCCAGTAGTATAGATCCTAGCGGGAGTACAGGGAACACCGGGGAGCTGTTTTTT.

This clone showed up just a few times. The CDR3 DNA sequence: TGTGCCAGCAGTTACTCGGGGACAGGGGAGGAAAAACTGTTTTTT. Protein: CASSYSGTGEEKLFF. The chain joins TRBV6-5 to TRBJ1-4, with 10 bases fitting TRBD1. Trimming removed 0 bases from V and 8 bases from J; junction bases left unmatched: 3. The CDR3 is made up of 15 amino acids. Germline values: CDR1 MNHEY, CDR2 SVGAGI.

V gene TRBV5-5 combines with J gene TRBJ2-2; TRBD2 matches at 13 bases. Germline assignment: CDR1 SGHKS and CDR2 YYEKEE (reference sequence). J gave up 6 bases and V 7 bases, and 6 bases lay outside the gene matches. This CDR3 has 15 amino acids. The CDR3 spells CASRLAGGSAGELFF. Written as DNA, the CDR3 is TGTGCCAGCCGACTAGCGGGAGGTAGCGCCGGGGAGCTGTTTTTT.

The chain carries TRBV20-1 and TRBJ2-7; no clear D. This CDR3 contains 10 residues. Trimming removed 6 bases from V and 4 bases from J, with 7 bases in between. Germline V gene lookup returns CDR1 DFQATT and CDR2 SNEGSKA (reference sequence). The DNA of the CDR3 is TGCAGTGCCCTGTTGTACGAGCAGTACTTC. It translates to CSALLYEQYF.

The chain recombines TRBV7-2 with TRBJ2-7; possibly TRBD2 for D (7 bases). Germline loops: CDR1 SGHTA, CDR2 FQGNSA. The CDR3 runs 14 residues. Trimming took 5 bases from V and 3 from J, leaving 14 bases between them. Written as DNA, the CDR3 is TGTGCCAGCAGCCTTAGGGGGGAGGGCTACGAGCAGTACTTC. It encodes CASSLRGEGYEQYF. The full variable domain, its missing parts supplied by reference TRBV7-2 and TRBJ2-7, is GAGVSQSPSNKVTEKGKDVELRCDPISGHTALYWYRQSLGQGLEFLIYFQGNSAPDKSGLPSDRFSAERTGGSVSTLTIQRTQQEDSAVYLCASSLRGEGYEQYFGPGTRLTVT.

The chain carries TRBV6-1 and TRBJ2-5, with 9 bases lining up with TRBD2. V shed 2 bases and J 13 bases; nucleotides not matched to a gene: 11. Germline CDR1 reads MNHNS; CDR2 reads SASEGT. The CDR3 consists of 14 residues. CDR3 residues: CASSEIAGEGRPYF. DNA for the CDR3: TGTGCCAGCAGTGAAATAGCGGGAGAGGGGCGGCCGTACTTC.

This clone appeared once. The V call is TRBV5-1, the J call TRBJ2-5; D is perhaps TRBD2 (5 bases). The DNA matches TRBJ2-7 better at its end, which makes the J call doubtful. Germline CDR1 SGHRS, CDR2 YFSETQ. This CDR3 contains 13 residues. The CDR3 loop is CASSGSGIHEQYF. The CDR3 region has the DNA TGCGCCAGCAGCGGGAGCGGTATCCACGAGCAGTACTTC.

The V gene is TRBV19, the J gene TRBJ2-3; a weak D match, TRBD2 (5 bases). Germline V CDR1 and CDR2: LNHDA, SQIVND (reference sequence). Trimming cost V 2 bases and J 1 base, with 19 bases left between them. CDR3 length: 18 amino acids. CDR3 sequence: CASSIHSSSSAGTDTQYF. In DNA, the CDR3 is TGTGCCAGTAGTATACATTCCAGCAGCTCAGCGGGCACAGATACGCAGTATTTT.

The chain uses TRBV6-5 and TRBJ2-2; TRBD1 might be the D (6 bases). Germline CDR1 is MNHEY and CDR2 is SVGAGI. This CDR3 is 14 amino acids long. V lost 5 bases and J lost 9, with 16 bases in between. In DNA form, the CDR3 reads TGTGCCAGCAGTCACCGGACAGCTCTAAGGGAGCTGTTTTTT. This encodes CASSHRTALRELFF.

This chain joins TRBV29-1 and TRBJ2-1; D gene ambiguous. Trimming left V 6 bases short and J 15 bases short, with 21 bases between. Germline V lookup: CDR1 SQVTM, CDR2 ANQGSEA. The CDR3 sequence is 12 residues long. This CDR3 reads CSVDIGQAMAFF. In DNA, the CDR3 is TGCAGCGTCGACATTGGTCAGGCTATGGCGTTCTTC.

This clone was seen more than once but under ten times. Other DNA sequences of this sample code for an identical CDR3. This rearrangement joins TRBV7-2 to TRBJ2-7, with D perhaps matching TRBD2 (6 bases). Trimming took off 0 bases at V and 6 bases at J, with 12 bases between the two ends. The CDR3 is made up of 14 amino acids. Germline loops: CDR1 SGHTA, CDR2 FQGNSA. CDR3 region: CASSLAGGAGEQYF. Here the CDR3 DNA reads TGTGCCAGCAGCTTAGCGGGCGGGGCGGGCGAGCAGTACTTC.

This clone turned up a few times. The chain combines TRBV11-3 with TRBJ2-5, with D possibly matching TRBD1 (6 bases). There are 12 residues in the CDR3. V gave up 2 bases and J gave up 5 bases, with 6 bases separating them. The germline gives CDR1 SGHNT, CDR2 YENEEA. This chain's CDR3 is CASSLQGETQYF. The CDR3 DNA reads TGTGCCAGCAGCTTACAGGGGGAGACCCAGTACTTC.

The gene calls are TRBV7-8 and TRBJ2-1; D is possibly TRBD2 (5 bases). Germline CDR1 and CDR2: SGHVS and FQNEAQ. Trimming took off 5 bases at V and 1 base at J, with 18 bases between the two ends. The CDR3 sequence is 17 residues long. CDR3 coding DNA: TGTGCCAGCAGCACCCCCGGCGGGCAGCTGTCCTACAATGAGCAGTTCTTC. It codes for CASSTPGGQLSYNEQFF.

This chain joins TRBV18 and TRBJ2-7; D remains unclear. Trimming removed 6 bases from V and 3 bases from J, with 9 bases in between. The CDR3 runs to 12 residues. Germline CDR1 and CDR2: KGHSH and LQKENI. CDR3 nucleotides: TGTGCCAGCTCTGCGAGTAGCTACGAGCAGTACTTC. This encodes CASSASSYEQYF.